This entry is about one T cell receptor (beta chain). During cDNA synthesis, UMIs that each contained a 6-nucleotide sample barcode were added by means of template switching. TCRdb reprocessed the 5' RACE reads and keeps a single row for each CDR3 protein, giving no DNA. The sample has about 110,000 distinct CDR3 sequences, and its top ten clones hold roughly 12%. This sample was taken from a study of monozygotic twins with inflammatory bowel disease. Germline CDR1 reads DFQATT; CDR2 reads SNEGSKA (reference sequence). CDR3 size: 14 residues. This TCR came from a human donor with ulcerative colitis or Crohn's disease, or a healthy co-twin of an affected twin (not recorded which). Sequenced material: blood. V and J are TRBV20-1 and TRBJ2-1; absent DNA, TCRdb's TRBD1 call cannot be checked. The CDR3 sequence: CSAKQGFIHNEQFF.